This T cell receptor beta chain emerged from a study of vaccination and CD4 T cells after COVID-19. Study-level results: For convalescent patients, 304 of the 307 vaccine-specific clones analyzed were classified as spike mono-reactive.

The germline V gene has CDR1 SGDLS and CDR2 YYNGEE. The CDR3 is made up of 15 amino acids. The ends lost 3 bases at V and 7 bases at J; junction bases unmatched: 12. The treatment is: approximately 11-day PBMC culture with coronavirus spike peptide pools or control peptides (ViraFEST assay). Gathering of the CD4+ T cells, from the unexposed donor, took place before the COVID-19 pandemic (2011-2018). With the Oncomine TCR Beta short-read assay, DNA from cultured CD4+ T cells was sequenced. TCRdb re-analysed the PCR reads in MiXCR, keeping a single row per CDR3 protein. Of approximately 7,600 distinct CDR3 sequences detected, 50% appear once; the ten largest clones hold less than 25%. This clonotype was observed a handful of times. Its antigen is unidentified.

The chain joins TRBV9 to TRBJ1-2, with TRBD1 matching over 7 bases. Sequencing was performed on CD4+ T cells from blood, cultured in vitro. The clonotype comes from a human donor in good health. The CDR3 DNA reads TGTGCCAGCAGCGCCCTAGATCAGGGGGGAGGTGGCTACACCTTC. Residues: CASSALDQGGGGYTF.